A selection of T cell receptor beta chains follows, all from one sample in a study of T cell responses to AZD1222 COVID-19 vaccine. Libraries were prepared by immunoSEQ multiplex PCR; TCRdb keeps only in-frame clonotypes and omits some of them. This sample has 130,000 or so clones, with less than 90% found just once. The material sequenced was peripheral blood, taken on day 0 of AZD1222 vaccination. Source of these receptors: an adult in good health. Each CDR3 is given with its conserved first and last residue. Fields, in order: D gene, clone size, J gene, V gene, CDR3 DNA, CDR3 protein. D genes are given only for firm matches. Size is omitted from some rows. Given values are once, few, many or a class for expanded clones.

D: NA
size: NA
J: TRBJ2-7
V: TRBV19
DNA: TGTGCCAGTACCCCCTCTGGGGGGCCTTCCTACGAGCAGTACTTC
CDR3: CASTPSGGPSYEQYF

D: TRBD2
size: NA
J: TRBJ2-1
V: TRBV3-1/TRBV3-2
DNA: TGTGCCAGCAGCTTTCGACTAGGCAGCGGGGGGGCGGTTGAGCAGTTCTTC
CDR3: CASSFRLGSGGAVEQFF

D: TRBD2
size: NA
J: TRBJ2-1
V: TRBV10-3
DNA: TGTGCCATCAGTGCTGGACTAGCGGGAGTCTTCAATGAGCAGTTCTTC
CDR3: CAISAGLAGVFNEQFF

D: NA
size: NA
J: TRBJ2-7
V: TRBV7-9
DNA: TGTGCCAGCAGCCCCCCCGGGGGACTTCGAGAGCAGTACTTC
CDR3: CASSPPGGLREQYF

D: NA
size: NA
J: TRBJ2-1
V: TRBV9
DNA: TGTGCCAGCAGCTCTGCTATACCCTACAATGAGCAGTTCTTC
CDR3: CASSSAIPYNEQFF

D: TRBD2
size: NA
J: TRBJ2-7
V: TRBV11-2
DNA: TGTGCCAGCAGCTTAGCTGCCCTAGCGGGCCCGGAGGGGTACGAGCAGTACTTC
CDR3: CASSLAALAGPEGYEQYF

D: TRBD2
size: NA
J: TRBJ2-2
V: TRBV5-1
DNA: TGCGCCAGCAGCGAAGGACTAGCGGGTCAGGGAACCGGGGAGCTGTTTTTT
CDR3: CASSEGLAGQGTGELFF

D: NA
size: NA
J: TRBJ2-7
V: TRBV30
DNA: TGTGCCTGGAGTGCAGGGGCCTACGAGCAGTACTTC
CDR3: CAWSAGAYEQYF

D: TRBD2
size: NA
J: TRBJ2-3
V: TRBV4-1
DNA: TGCGCCAGCAGCGGATCTAGCGGGCTCCTGGATACGCAGTATTTT
CDR3: CASSGSSGLLDTQYF

D: NA
size: NA
J: TRBJ1-2
V: TRBV5-8
DNA: TGTGCCAGCAGCTTGGCGGGCCTCATCTATGGCTACACCTTC
CDR3: CASSLAGLIYGYTF

D: NA
size: NA
J: TRBJ2-2
V: TRBV6-4
DNA: TGTGCCAGCAGTGACTCCGCAGGGGAGACCGGGGAGCTGTTTTTT
CDR3: CASSDSAGETGELFF

D: NA
size: few
J: TRBJ1-1
V: TRBV19
DNA: TGTGCCAGTAGTACCAGACAGAGGATGAACACTGAAGCTTTCTTT
CDR3: CASSTRQRMNTEAFF

D: NA
size: NA
J: TRBJ1-1
V: TRBV2
DNA: TGTGCCAGCAGCGCCGAGGGAAACACTGAAGCTTTCTTT
CDR3: CASSAEGNTEAFF

D: NA
size: NA
J: TRBJ1-2
V: TRBV5-6
DNA: TGTGCCAGCAGCTTGCCAGATAGGTTGCATGGCTACACCTTC
CDR3: CASSLPDRLHGYTF

D: NA
size: NA
J: TRBJ1-1
V: TRBV18
DNA: TGTGCCAGCTCACCAAGGGAGACGGGCGGCGGCACTGAAGCTTTCTTT
CDR3: CASSPRETGGGTEAFF

D: NA
size: NA
J: TRBJ2-1
V: TRBV6-1
DNA: TGTGCCAGCAGTGACACCACCTACAATGAGCAGTTCTTC
CDR3: CASSDTTYNEQFF

D: TRBD1
size: NA
J: TRBJ2-7
V: TRBV11-2
DNA: TGTGCCAGCAGCATGGACAGGGGAGGCTACGAGCAGTACTTC
CDR3: CASSMDRGGYEQYF

D: NA
size: NA
J: TRBJ2-1
V: TRBV20-1
DNA: TGCAGTGCTAGGGGGAACAATGAGCAGTTCTTC
CDR3: CSARGNNEQFF